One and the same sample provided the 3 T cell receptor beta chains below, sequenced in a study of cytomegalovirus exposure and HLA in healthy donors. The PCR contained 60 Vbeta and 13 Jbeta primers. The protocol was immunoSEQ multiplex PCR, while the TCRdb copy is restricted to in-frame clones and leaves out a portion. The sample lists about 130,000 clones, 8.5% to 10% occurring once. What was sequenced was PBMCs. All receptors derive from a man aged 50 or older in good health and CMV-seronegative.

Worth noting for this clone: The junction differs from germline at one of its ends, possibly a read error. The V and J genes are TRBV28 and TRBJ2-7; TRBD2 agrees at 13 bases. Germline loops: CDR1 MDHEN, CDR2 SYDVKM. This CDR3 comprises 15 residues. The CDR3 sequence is CAGSSGLAGIYEQYF. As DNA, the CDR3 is TGTGCCGGCAGTTCGGGACTAGCGGGAATTTACGAGCAGTACTTC.

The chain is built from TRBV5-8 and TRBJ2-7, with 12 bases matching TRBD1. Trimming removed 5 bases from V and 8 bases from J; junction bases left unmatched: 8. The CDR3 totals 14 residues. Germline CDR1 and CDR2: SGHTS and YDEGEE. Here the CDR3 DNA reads TGTGCCAGCAGAGGGGTGGGACAGGGGGCGAAGCAGTACTTC. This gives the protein CASRGVGQGAKQYF.

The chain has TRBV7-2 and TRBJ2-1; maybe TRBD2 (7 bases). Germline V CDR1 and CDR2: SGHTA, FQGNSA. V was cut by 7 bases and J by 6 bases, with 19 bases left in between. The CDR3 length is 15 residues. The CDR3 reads CASISGRGLSNEQFF. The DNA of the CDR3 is TGTGCCAGCATCTCTGGCAGGGGACTATCCAATGAGCAGTTCTTC.